This is a list of T cell receptor beta chains from one sample in a study of blood T cell repertoires in COVID-19. Profiled with immunoSEQ multiplex PCR; TCRdb holds only in-frame clones, not every one. The profile shows about 310,000 clones, nearly 90% of them singletons. The sample taken for sequencing was peripheral blood. The source of these receptors is a woman between 40 and 55 years old with COVID-19, enrolled during active disease. Each CDR3 is given with its conserved first and last residue. The D gene is left open where the match is weak.

DNA: TGTGCCAGCAGCCCACTGGCCGGGACAGGTTCCTACGAGCAGTACTTC; CDR3: CASSPLAGTGSYEQYF; D: TRBD1; V: TRBV11-2; J: TRBJ2-7
DNA: TGTGCCAGCAGCCCCAGGGTTGGACTAGCGGGTCCTAGCTCCTACAATGAGCAGTTCTTC; CDR3: CASSPRVGLAGPSSYNEQFF; D: TRBD2; V: TRBV7-3; J: TRBJ2-1
DNA: TGTGCCATCAGTGAGTCGATGGCTAGCGGGGCAGACAATGAGCAGTTCTTC; CDR3: CAISESMASGADNEQFF; D: TRBD2; V: TRBV10-3; J: TRBJ2-1
DNA: TGTGCCACCAGTGATACATCTGCCGGGACTAGCGGGGGGGTTCCCTACAATGAGCAGTTCTTC; CDR3: CATSDTSAGTSGGVPYNEQFF; D: TRBD2; V: TRBV24-1; J: TRBJ2-1
DNA: TGTGCCAGCAGTTTATCTGAGGGTAGCAATCAGCCCCAGCATTTT; CDR3: CASSLSEGSNQPQHF; D: .; V: TRBV27; J: TRBJ1-5
DNA: TGTGCCATCAGTGAGTCGCCAGGGGGCGGGACTGAAGCTTTCTTT; CDR3: CAISESPGGGTEAFF; D: TRBD1; V: TRBV10-3; J: TRBJ1-1
DNA: TGTGCCAGCAGCTCCCGGACAGGGGCGAATCAGCCCCAGCATTTT; CDR3: CASSSRTGANQPQHF; D: TRBD1; V: TRBV7-2; J: TRBJ1-5
DNA: TGTGCCAGCAGCCGCCTAGCGGGGGAATACAATGAGCAGTTCTTC; CDR3: CASSRLAGEYNEQFF; D: TRBD2; V: TRBV7-2; J: TRBJ2-1
DNA: TGTGCCACCTATCGCACAGGTAGCAATCAGCCCCAGCATTTT; CDR3: CATYRTGSNQPQHF; D: .; V: TRBV3-1/TRBV3-2; J: TRBJ1-5
DNA: TGCGCCAGCAGCCAAGTACCGGGACAGGGGCGATTGGGGGGCTACACCTTC; CDR3: CASSQVPGQGRLGGYTF; D: TRBD1; V: TRBV4-1; J: TRBJ1-2